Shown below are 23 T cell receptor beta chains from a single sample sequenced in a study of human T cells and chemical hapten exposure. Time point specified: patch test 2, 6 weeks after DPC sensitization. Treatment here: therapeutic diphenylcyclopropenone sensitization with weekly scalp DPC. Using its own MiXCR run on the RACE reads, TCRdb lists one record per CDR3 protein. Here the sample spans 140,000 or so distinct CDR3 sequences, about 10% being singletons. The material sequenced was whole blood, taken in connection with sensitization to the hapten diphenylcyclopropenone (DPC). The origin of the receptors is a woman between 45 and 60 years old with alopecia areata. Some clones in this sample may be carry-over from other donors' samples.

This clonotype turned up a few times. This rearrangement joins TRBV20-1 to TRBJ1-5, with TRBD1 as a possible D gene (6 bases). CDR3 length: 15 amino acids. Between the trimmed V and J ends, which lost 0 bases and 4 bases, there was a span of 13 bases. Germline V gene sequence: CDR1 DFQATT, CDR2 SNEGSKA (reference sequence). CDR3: CSARDSGGLNQPQHF. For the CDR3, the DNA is TGCAGTGCTAGAGATAGCGGGGGGCTGAATCAGCCCCAGCATTTT.

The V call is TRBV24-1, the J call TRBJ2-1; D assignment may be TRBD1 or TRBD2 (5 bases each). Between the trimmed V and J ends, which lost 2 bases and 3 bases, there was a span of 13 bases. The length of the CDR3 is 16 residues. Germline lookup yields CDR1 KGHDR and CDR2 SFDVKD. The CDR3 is CATSDSREGRYNEQFF. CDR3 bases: TGTGCCACCAGTGATTCCCGCGAGGGGCGCTACAATGAGCAGTTCTTC.

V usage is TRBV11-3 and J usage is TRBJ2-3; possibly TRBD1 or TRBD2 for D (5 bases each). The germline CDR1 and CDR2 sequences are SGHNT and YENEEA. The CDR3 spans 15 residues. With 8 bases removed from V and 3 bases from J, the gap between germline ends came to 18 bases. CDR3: CASAPPGRRTDTQYF. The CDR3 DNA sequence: TGTGCCAGCGCCCCCCCGGGACGGAGGACAGATACGCAGTATTTT.

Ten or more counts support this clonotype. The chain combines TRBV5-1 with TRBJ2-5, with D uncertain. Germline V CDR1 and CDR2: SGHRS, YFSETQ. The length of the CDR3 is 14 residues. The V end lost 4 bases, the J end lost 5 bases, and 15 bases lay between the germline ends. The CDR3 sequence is CASSALNRGETQYF. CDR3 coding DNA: TGCGCCAGCAGCGCTTTAAACCGTGGGGAGACCCAGTACTTC. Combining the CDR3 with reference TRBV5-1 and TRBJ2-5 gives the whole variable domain KAGVTQTPRYLIKTRGQQVTLSCSPISGHRSVSWYQQTPGQGLQFLFEYFSETQRNKGNFPGRFSGRQFSNSRSEMNVSTLELGDSALYLCASSALNRGETQYFGPGTRLLVL.

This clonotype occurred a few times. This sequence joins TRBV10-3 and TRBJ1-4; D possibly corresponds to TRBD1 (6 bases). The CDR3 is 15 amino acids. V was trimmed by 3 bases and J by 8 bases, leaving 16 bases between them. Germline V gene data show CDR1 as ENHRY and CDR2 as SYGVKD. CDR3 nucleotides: TGTGCCATCAGTGACGGCGGGGGGGGCCGAGAAAAACTGTTTTTT. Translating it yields CAISDGGGGREKLFF.

DNA for the CDR3: TGTGCCAGCAGCCCCCCTAGCGGGAACCAAGAGACCCAGTACTTC. Protein: CASSPPSGNQETQYF. The chain combines TRBV7-6 with TRBJ2-5; TRBD2 matches 9 bases. The CDR3 covers 15 residues. V lost 5 bases and J lost 0; bases outside the gene matches: 4. Germline CDR1 is SGHVS and CDR2 is FNYEAQ.

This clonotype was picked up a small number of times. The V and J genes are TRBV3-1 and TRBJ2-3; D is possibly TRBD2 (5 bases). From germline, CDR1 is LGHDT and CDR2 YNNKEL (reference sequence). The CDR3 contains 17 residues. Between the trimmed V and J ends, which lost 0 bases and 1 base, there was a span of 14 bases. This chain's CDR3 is CASSQDRLATRTDTQYF. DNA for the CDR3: TGTGCCAGCAGCCAAGATCGGTTAGCGACCCGCACAGATACGCAGTATTTT.

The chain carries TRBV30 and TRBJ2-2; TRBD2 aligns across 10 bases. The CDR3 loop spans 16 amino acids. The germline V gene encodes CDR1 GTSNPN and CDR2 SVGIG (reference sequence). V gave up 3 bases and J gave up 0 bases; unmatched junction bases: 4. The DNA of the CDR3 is TGTGCCTGGAGGGGCCTAGCGGGAGCGAACACCGGGGAGCTGTTTTTT. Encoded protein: CAWRGLAGANTGELFF.

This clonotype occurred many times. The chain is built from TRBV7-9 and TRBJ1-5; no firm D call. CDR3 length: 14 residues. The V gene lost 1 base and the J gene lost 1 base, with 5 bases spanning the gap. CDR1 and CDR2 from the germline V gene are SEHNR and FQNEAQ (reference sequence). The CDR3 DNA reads TGTGCCAGCAGCTTAGATAGCAGCAATCAGCCCCAGCATTTT. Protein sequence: CASSLDSSNQPQHF.

The CDR3 DNA reads as TGTGCCAGCAGTTTCAGGGGACAGCGGCTTGATGAGCAGTTCTTC. This sequence encodes CASSFRGQRLDEQFF. The chain carries TRBV12-3 or TRBV12-4 and TRBJ2-1; 7 bases are a match to TRBD1. Trimming removed 3 bases from V and 8 bases from J; junction bases left unmatched: 10. CDR3 length: 15 amino acids.

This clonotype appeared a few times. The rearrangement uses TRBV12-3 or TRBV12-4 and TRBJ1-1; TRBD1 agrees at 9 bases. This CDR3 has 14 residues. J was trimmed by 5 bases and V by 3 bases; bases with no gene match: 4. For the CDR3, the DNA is TGTGCCAGCAGTTTGGGACAGGGATGGACTGAAGCTTTCTTT. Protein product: CASSLGQGWTEAFF.

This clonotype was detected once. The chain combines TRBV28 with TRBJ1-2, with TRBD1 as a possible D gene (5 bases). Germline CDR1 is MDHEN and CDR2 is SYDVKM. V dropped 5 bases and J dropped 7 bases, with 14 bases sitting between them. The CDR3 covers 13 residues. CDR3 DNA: TGTGCCAGCAGTGGGCAAAGGGGACGTGGCTACACCTTC. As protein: CASSGQRGRGYTF.

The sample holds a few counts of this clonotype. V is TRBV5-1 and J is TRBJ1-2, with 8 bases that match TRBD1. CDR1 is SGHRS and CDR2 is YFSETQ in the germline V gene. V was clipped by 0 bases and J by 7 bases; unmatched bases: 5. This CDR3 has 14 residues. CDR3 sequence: CASSLGTGKSGYTF. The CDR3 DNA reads TGCGCCAGCAGCTTGGGGACAGGGAAGAGTGGCTACACCTTC.

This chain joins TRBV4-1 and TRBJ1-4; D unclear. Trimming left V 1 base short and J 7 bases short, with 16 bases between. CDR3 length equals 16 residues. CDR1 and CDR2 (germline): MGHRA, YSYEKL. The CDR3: CASSQVTDSSSEKLFF. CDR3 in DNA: TGCGCCAGCAGCCAAGTCACGGATTCCTCCAGTGAAAAACTGTTTTTT.

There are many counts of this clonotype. CDR3 nucleotide sequence: TGCGCCAGCAGCGTGGCCAGGATCGGGGATGAGCAGTTCTTC. It codes for CASSVARIGDEQFF. The gene calls are TRBV5-1 and TRBJ2-1, with D possibly TRBD2 on 5 matching bases. Trimming removed 4 bases from V and 8 bases from J, with 16 bases in between. Germline values: CDR1 SGHRS, CDR2 YFSETQ. The length of the CDR3 is 14 residues.

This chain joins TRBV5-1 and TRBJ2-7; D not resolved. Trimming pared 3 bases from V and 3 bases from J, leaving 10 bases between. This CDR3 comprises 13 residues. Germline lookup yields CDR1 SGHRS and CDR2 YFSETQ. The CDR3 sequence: CASSSSTGYEQYF. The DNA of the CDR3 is TGCGCCAGCAGCTCGTCGACGGGCTACGAGCAGTACTTC.

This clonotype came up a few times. The CDR3 sequence: CASHRGVSTEAFF. CDR3 sequence (DNA): TGTGCGAGCCACAGGGGAGTGAGCACTGAAGCTTTCTTT. The rearrangement uses TRBV6-5 and TRBJ1-1, with 7 bases that match TRBD1. Germline loops: CDR1 MNHEY, CDR2 SVGAGI. The CDR3 has 13 amino acids.

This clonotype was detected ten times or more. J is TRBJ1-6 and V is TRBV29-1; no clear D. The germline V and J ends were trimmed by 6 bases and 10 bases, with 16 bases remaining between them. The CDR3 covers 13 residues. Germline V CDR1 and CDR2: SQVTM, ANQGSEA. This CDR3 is CSVREAHRSPLHF. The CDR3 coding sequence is TGCAGCGTGCGGGAAGCTCACAGATCACCCCTCCACTTT. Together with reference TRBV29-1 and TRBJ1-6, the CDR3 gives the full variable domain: SAVISQKPSRDICQRGTSLTIQCQVDSQVTMMFWYRQQPGQSLTLIATANQGSEATYESGFVIDKFPISRPNLTFSTLTVSNMSPEDSSIYLCSVREAHRSPLHFGNGTRLTVT.

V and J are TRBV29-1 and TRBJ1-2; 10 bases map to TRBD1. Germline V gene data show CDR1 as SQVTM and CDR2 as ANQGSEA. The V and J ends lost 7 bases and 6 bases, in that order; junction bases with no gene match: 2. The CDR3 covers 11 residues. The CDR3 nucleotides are TGCAGCGGACAGGGGGCTGATGGCTACACCTTC. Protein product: CSGQGADGYTF.

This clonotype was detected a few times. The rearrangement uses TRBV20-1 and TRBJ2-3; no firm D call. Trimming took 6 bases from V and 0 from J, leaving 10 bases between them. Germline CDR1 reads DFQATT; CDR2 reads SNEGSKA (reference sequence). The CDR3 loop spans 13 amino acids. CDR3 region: CSARAPSTDTQYF. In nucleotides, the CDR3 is TGCAGTGCAAGGGCCCCTAGCACAGATACGCAGTATTTT.

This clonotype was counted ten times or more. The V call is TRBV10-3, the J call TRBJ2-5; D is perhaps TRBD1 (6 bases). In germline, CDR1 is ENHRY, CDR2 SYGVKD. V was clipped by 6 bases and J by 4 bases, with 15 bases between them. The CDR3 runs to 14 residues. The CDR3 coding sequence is TGTGCCATCAGCGATTCCACAGGGCGAGAGACCCAGTACTTC. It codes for CAISDSTGRETQYF.

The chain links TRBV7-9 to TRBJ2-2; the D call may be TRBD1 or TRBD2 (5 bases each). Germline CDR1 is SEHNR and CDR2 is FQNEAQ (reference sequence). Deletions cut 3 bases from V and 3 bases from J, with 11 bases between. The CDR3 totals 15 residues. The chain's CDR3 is CASSFGTGYTGELFF. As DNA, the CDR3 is TGTGCCAGCAGCTTCGGGACGGGATACACCGGGGAGCTGTTTTTT.

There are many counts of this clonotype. The DNA for the CDR3 is TGTGCCAGCAGTCCCCAGCGGGCCACCCTCGGGAATGAGCAGTTCTTC. Translated, it gives CASSPQRATLGNEQFF. The chain is built from TRBV27 and TRBJ2-1; weak D call: TRBD2 (6 bases). The ends were cut back, 5 bases at V and 7 bases at J, with 21 bases in the middle. Germline-derived CDR1 and CDR2 are MNHEY and SMNVEV (reference sequence). CDR3 size: 16 residues.